The rows below give T cell receptor beta chains drawn from one sample of a study of a mutant IDH1 vaccine in newly diagnosed glioma. Produced via immunoSEQ multiplex PCR; TCRdb's table is partial and in-frame only. This repertoire shows around 67,000 clones, more than 70% found once; its top ten account for about 4.8%. The sequencing used peripheral blood mononuclear cells (PBMCs), collected from a glioma patient treated with radiotherapy, temozolomide or both. All receptors derive from a woman aged 18-29 years with glioma. Some clones in this sample may be carry-over from other donors' samples. Both conserved end residues are trimmed from each CDR3. The order of the fields is V gene, J gene, CDR3 protein.

TRBV15,TRBJ1-1,ATSNRGVNTEAF
TRBV7-2,TRBJ1-4,ASSYSEKLF
TRBV6-6,TRBJ1-1,ASSYSGGVEAF
TRBV19,TRBJ2-2,ASSIIAGTGWDTGELF
TRBV5-1,TRBJ1-5,ASSLVPSSQPQH
TRBV28,TRBJ1-3,ASRGQGGMGNTIY
TRBV19,TRBJ1-3,ASSAGRSSGNTIY
TRBV5-6,TRBJ2-7,ASSSLGQNYEQY
TRBV9,TRBJ1-1,ASSELLGQGEAF
TRBV25-1,TRBJ1-2,ASSPRGAYGYT
TRBV29-1,TRBJ2-5,SVDSGTPSSQY
TRBV11-1,TRBJ2-6,ASSPSRVRGDLT
TRBV10-3,TRBJ2-7,AIRGGSGDEQY
TRBV19,TRBJ2-7,ASSTLRARYEQY
TRBV5-1,TRBJ2-7,ASSPVGTAYEQY
TRBV7-9,TRBJ1-4,ASSPPGTEKLF
TRBV4-3,TRBJ2-3,ASSYTGTRRDTQY
TRBV10-2,TRBJ1-5,ASKQGWEGNQPQH
TRBV7-2,TRBJ1-2,ASSSDGHGYT
TRBV27,TRBJ1-2,ASSPFPFLRYGYT
TRBV30,TRBJ2-3,AGGTRDTQY
TRBV11-2,TRBJ1-2,ASSPEGRSNYGYT
TRBV27,TRBJ1-2,ASSSGTVYT
TRBV2,TRBJ1-2,ASSEMAGPAGGYT
TRBV6-6,TRBJ1-2,ASSYGTGNYGYT
TRBV6-5,TRBJ1-6,ASSFDRGVSPLH
TRBV11-2,TRBJ2-3,ASSLLLPGTADTQY
TRBV4-1,TRBJ1-2,ASSQPPGGGYGYT
TRBV6-1,TRBJ2-2,ASSPLGGAGELF
TRBV6-1,TRBJ2-7,ASSELKAGTGPYEQY
TRBV19,TRBJ2-2,ASSIGGDTGELF
TRBV6-7,TRBJ1-1,ASSYVPGAENTEAF
TRBV5-4,TRBJ1-1,ASSGEQGSTEAF
TRBV6-6,TRBJ1-3,AYGQGNTIY
TRBV19,TRBJ1-4,ASSRDRGNEKLF
TRBV6-5,TRBJ2-4,AGSSGDRAKNIQY
TRBV7-9,TRBJ1-2,ASSLNEIYGYT
TRBV19,TRBJ1-3,ASRDSRGAYGNTIY
TRBV15,TRBJ2-7,ATSRVPPGEQY
TRBV6-5,TRBJ2-5,ASSPTLAAQETQY
TRBV5-1,TRBJ2-7,ASSSVRGYEQY
TRBV19,TRBJ1-1,ASSPGGFDTEAF
TRBV30,TRBJ1-4,AWSVLRVGEKLF
TRBV7-8,TRBJ2-3,ASSLIPGLAGSNTQY
TRBV9,TRBJ1-1,ASSVEGGLNTEAF
TRBV6-1,TRBJ2-6,ASSEAVAGSGANVLT
TRBV6-5,TRBJ2-3,ASSYSTGATDTQY
TRBV12-5,TRBJ2-1,ASGLGFPSTGNEQF
TRBV7-2,TRBJ1-5,ASSSASTADQPQH
TRBV27,TRBJ2-7,ASGLTGVHEQY
TRBV7-9,TRBJ2-2,ASSYKNTGELF
TRBV30,TRBJ2-7,AWADRGLDEQY
TRBV7-2,TRBJ1-2,ASSDSSGYT
TRBV4-3,TRBJ1-1,ASSHKQGAVAF
TRBV7-9,TRBJ2-7,ASSPGQYYEQY
TRBV9,TRBJ2-5,ASSARGLADQETQY
TRBV29-1,TRBJ1-2,SVERGNRALYGYT
TRBV29-1,TRBJ2-7,SVRVGGGQATVQY
TRBV28,TRBJ2-6,ATLTGANVLT
TRBV27,TRBJ1-1,ASSAHRGLGTEAF